This TCR beta chain comes out of a study of blood T cells in healthy people across ages. Findings of the study overall: Long-lived donors had more naive CD4+ cells and higher diversity than aged donors. The study could not conclusively compare naive and antigen-experienced cells, given its unsorted PBMCs.

Ranging in age from roughly 6 to 90, the donors were healthy Caucasian individuals from Russia. Extraction of total RNA produced a minimum of 5.5 micrograms from each sample. On this clonotype itself: What it recognizes is unknown.

The CDR3 has 13 residues. With 10 bases removed from V and 2 bases from J, the gap between germline ends came to 12 bases. The V gene's germline CDR1 is MDHEN and CDR2 SYDVKM. Alongside a J-beta primer mix, a sample-barcoded 5' primer served in a second PCR lasting 7 to 11 cycles. One entry per CDR3 protein results from TCRdb running MiXCR on the 5' RACE reads. Among approximately 830,000 distinct CDR3 sequences listed, approximately 67% were seen once. The V and J genes are TRBV28 and TRBJ2-4; a possible D gene is TRBD1 (5 bases). The receptor comes from a man younger than 45 in good health. The sequenced sample consisted of blood. CDR3 in amino acids: CATSQGTKNIQYF. The CDR3 DNA sequence: TGTGCCACCTCTCAGGGTACCAAAAACATTCAGTACTTC. The complete variable domain, with remaining parts taken from reference TRBV28 and TRBJ2-4, reads DVKVTQSSRYLVKRTGEKVFLECVQDMDHENMFWYRQDPGLGLRLIYFSYDVKMKEKGDIPEGYSVSREKKERFSLILESASTNQTSMYLCATSQGTKNIQYFGAGTRLSVL.